The clone carrying this T cell receptor beta chain was recorded once. Its antigen is currently unknown. The PCR ran on 60 Vbeta and 13 Jbeta primers. The method was immunoSEQ multiplex PCR; TCRdb's version includes in-frame clones alone and lacks a portion of them. This sample yields about 120,000 clones, of which over 70% are seen a single time; over 1.5% belongs to the top ten. The data stem from a study of cytomegalovirus exposure and HLA in healthy donors. Study results and caveats: TRBV6-2, TRBV6-3 and some other V segments were unresolvable in 87-base-pair reads. A cluster of highly shared sequence variants was likely a sequencing artifact.

The germline gives CDR1 MDHEN, CDR2 SYDVKM. Trimming removed 3 bases from V and 2 bases from J; junction bases left unmatched: 3. The CDR3 has 14 amino acids. The donors (healthy individuals) were bone marrow donors. Sequencing used PBMCs. The receptor was derived from a woman aged 18-29 years in good health and CMV-seronegative. The rearrangement uses TRBV28 and TRBJ2-5, with 7 bases identical to TRBD1. The CDR3 DNA sequence: TGTGCCAGCAGTTTTGGGGGACAGCAAGAGACCCAGTACTTC. Residues: CASSFGGQQETQYF.